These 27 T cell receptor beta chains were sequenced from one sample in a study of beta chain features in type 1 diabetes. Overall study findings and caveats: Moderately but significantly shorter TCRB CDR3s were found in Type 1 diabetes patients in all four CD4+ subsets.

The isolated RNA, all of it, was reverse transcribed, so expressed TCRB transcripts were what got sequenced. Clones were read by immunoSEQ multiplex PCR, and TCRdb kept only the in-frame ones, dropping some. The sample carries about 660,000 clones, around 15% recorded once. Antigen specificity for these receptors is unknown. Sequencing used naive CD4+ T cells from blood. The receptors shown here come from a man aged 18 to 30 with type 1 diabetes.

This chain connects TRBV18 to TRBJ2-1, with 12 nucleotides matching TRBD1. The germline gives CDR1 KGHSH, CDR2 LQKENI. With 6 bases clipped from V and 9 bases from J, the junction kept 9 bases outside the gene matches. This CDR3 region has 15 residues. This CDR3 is CASSPRDRGLSEQFF. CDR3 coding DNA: TGTGCCAGCTCGCCCAGGGACAGGGGGCTGAGTGAGCAGTTCTTC.

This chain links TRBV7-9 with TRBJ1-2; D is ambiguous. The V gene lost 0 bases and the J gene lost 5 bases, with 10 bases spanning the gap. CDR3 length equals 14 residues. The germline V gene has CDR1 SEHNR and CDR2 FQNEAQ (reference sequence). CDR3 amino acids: CASSLATSEYGYTF. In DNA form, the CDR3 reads TGTGCCAGCAGCTTAGCTACCTCGGAGTATGGCTACACCTTC.

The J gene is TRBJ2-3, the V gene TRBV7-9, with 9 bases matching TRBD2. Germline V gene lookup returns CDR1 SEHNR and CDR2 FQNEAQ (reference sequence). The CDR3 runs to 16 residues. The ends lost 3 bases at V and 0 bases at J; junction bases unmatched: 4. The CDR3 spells CASSLGAGGSTDTQYF. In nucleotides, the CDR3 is TGTGCCAGCAGCTTGGGAGCGGGGGGCAGCACAGATACGCAGTATTTT.

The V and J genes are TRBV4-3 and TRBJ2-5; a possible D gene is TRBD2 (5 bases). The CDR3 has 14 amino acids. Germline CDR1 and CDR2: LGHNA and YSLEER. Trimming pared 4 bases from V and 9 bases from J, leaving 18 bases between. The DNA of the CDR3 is TGCGCCAGCAGCCCGAAACCCGCCCCCGGGGCCCAGTACTTC. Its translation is CASSPKPAPGAQYF.

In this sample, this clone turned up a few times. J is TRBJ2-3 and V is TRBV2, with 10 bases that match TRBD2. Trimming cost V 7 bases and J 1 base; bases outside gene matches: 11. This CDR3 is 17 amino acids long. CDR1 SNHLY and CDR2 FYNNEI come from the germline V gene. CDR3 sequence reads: CASTPGLAPLRTDTQYF. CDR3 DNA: TGTGCCAGCACTCCGGGACTAGCGCCTCTGCGCACAGATACGCAGTATTTT.

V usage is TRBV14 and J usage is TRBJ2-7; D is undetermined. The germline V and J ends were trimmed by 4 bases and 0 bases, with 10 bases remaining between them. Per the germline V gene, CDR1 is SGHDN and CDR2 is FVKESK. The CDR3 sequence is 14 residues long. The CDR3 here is CASSPWRSSYEQYF. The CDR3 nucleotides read TGTGCCAGCAGCCCTTGGAGAAGCTCCTACGAGCAGTACTTC. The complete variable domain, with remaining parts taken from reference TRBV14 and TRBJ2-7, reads EAGVTQFPSHSVIEKGQTVTLRCDPISGHDNLYWYRRVMGKEIKFLLHFVKESKQDESGMPNNRFLAERTGGTYSTLKVQPAELEDSGVYFCASSPWRSSYEQYFGPGTRLTVT.

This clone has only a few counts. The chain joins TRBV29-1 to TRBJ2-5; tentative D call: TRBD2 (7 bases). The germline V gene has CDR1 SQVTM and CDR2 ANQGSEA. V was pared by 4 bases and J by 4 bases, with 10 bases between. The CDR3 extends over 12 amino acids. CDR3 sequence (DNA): TGCAGCGTTGGGGGGGGGCGAGAGACCCAGTACTTC. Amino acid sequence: CSVGGGRETQYF.

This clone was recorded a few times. CDR3 loop: CASSAGSWGEKLFF. The CDR3 DNA reads TGTGCCAGCAGCGCGGGGAGCTGGGGCGAAAAACTGTTTTTT. The V and J genes are TRBV7-9 and TRBJ1-4; the D gene is possibly TRBD1 (5 bases). Germline CDR1 is SEHNR and CDR2 is FQNEAQ (reference sequence). V shed 5 bases and J shed 8 bases, with 15 bases lying between them. The CDR3 runs to 14 residues.

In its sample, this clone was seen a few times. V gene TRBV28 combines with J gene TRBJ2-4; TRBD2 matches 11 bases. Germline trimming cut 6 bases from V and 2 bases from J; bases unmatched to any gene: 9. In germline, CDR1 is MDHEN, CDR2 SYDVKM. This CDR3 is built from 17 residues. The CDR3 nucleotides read TGTGCCAGCAGCCCCGGGCTAGCGGGAGGTCCCAAAAACATTCAGTACTTC. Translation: CASSPGLAGGPKNIQYF.

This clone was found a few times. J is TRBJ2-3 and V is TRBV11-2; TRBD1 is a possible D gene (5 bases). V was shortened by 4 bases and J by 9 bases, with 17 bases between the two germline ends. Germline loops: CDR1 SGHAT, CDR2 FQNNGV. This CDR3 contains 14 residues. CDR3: CASSSPGRGATQYF. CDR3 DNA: TGTGCCAGCAGCTCCCCTGGGCGTGGGGCCACGCAGTATTTT.

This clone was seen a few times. CDR3 amino acids: CASSLGRVSNSPLHF. The CDR3 DNA is TGTGCCAGCAGCTTGGGCAGGGTGTCTAATTCACCCCTCCACTTT. The rearrangement uses TRBV7-2 and TRBJ1-6; possible D gene TRBD1, 5 bases. CDR3 size: 15 residues. V dropped 3 bases and J dropped 6 bases, with 12 bases sitting between them. Germline values: CDR1 SGHTA, CDR2 FQGNSA.

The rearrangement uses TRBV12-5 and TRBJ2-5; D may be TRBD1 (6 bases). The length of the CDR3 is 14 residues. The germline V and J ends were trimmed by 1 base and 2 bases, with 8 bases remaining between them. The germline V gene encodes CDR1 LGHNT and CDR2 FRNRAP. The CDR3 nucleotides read TGTGCTAGTGGTTTGGGGACAGTACAAGAGACCCAGTACTTC. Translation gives CASGLGTVQETQYF.

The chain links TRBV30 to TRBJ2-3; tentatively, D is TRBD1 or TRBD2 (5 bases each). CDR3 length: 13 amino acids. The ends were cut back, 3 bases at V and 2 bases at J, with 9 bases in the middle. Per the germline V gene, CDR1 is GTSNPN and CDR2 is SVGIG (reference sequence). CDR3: CAWSIGTTDTQYF. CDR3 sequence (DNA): TGTGCCTGGAGCATCGGGACCACAGATACGCAGTATTTT.

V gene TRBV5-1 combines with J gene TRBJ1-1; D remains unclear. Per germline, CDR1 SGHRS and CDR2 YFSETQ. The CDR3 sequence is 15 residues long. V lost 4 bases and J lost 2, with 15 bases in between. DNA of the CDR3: TGCGCCAGCAGCCCAAACACCTTCAGTAACACTGAAGCTTTCTTT. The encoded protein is CASSPNTFSNTEAFF.

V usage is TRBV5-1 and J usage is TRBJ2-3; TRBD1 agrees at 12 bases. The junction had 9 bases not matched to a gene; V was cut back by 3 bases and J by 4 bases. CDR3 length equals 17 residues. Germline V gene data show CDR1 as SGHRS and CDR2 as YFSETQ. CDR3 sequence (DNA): TGCGCCAGCAGCTCCTCTGGGACAGGGGGCGAGGCAGATACGCAGTATTTT. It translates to CASSSSGTGGEADTQYF.

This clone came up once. CDR3 sequence reads: CASSPGTLTYNEQFF. The CDR3 DNA reads as TGCGCCAGCAGCCCCGGGACGCTAACCTACAATGAGCAGTTCTTC. The chain couples TRBV4-1 to TRBJ2-1; D assignment may be TRBD1 or TRBD2 (5 bases each). V dropped 4 bases and J dropped 2 bases, with 12 bases sitting between them. Germline V CDR1 and CDR2: MGHRA, YSYEKL. The CDR3 sequence is 15 residues long.

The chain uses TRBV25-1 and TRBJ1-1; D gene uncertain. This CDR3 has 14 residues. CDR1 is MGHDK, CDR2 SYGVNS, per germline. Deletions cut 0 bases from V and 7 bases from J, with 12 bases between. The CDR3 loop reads CASSEYPGSHEAFF. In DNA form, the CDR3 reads TGTGCCAGCAGTGAATACCCCGGGAGCCATGAAGCTTTCTTT.

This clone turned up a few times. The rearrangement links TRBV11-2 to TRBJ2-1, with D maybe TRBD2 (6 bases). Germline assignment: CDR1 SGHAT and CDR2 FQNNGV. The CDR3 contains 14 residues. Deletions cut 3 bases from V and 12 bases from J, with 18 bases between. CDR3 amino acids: CASSFQTPEGSQFF. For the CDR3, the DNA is TGTGCCAGCAGCTTCCAAACGCCGGAGGGGTCGCAGTTCTTC. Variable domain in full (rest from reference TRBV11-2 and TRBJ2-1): EAGVAQSPRYKIIEKRQSVAFWCNPISGHATLYWYQQILGQGPKLLIQFQNNGVVDDSQLPKDRFSAERLKGVDSTLKIQPAKLEDSAVYLCASSFQTPEGSQFFGPGTRLTVL.

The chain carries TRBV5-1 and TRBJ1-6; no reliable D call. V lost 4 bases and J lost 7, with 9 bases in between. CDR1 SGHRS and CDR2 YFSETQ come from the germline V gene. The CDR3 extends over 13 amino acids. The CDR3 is CASSVELNSPLHF. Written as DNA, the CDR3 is TGCGCCAGCAGCGTGGAGCTGAATTCACCCCTCCACTTT.

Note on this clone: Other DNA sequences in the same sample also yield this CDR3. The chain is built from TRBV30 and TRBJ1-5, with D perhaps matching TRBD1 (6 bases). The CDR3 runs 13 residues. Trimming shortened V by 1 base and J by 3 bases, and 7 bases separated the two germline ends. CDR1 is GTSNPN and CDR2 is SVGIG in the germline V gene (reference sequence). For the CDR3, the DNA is TGTGCCTGGAGTGGACAGGTCAATCAGCCCCAGCATTTT. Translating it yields CAWSGQVNQPQHF.

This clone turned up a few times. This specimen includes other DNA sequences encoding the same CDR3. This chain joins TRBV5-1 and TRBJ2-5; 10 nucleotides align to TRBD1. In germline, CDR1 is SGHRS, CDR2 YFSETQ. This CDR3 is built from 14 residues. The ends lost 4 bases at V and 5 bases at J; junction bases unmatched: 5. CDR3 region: CASSPGQGRETQYF. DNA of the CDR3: TGCGCCAGCAGCCCGGGACAGGGGAGGGAGACCCAGTACTTC.

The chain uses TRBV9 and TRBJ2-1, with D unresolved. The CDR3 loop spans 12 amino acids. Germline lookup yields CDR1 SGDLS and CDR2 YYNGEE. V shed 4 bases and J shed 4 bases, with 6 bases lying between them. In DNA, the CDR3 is TGTGCCAGCAGCCCACAATACAATGAGCAGTTCTTC. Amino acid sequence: CASSPQYNEQFF. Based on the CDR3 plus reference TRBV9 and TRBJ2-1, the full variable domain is DSGVTQTPKHLITATGQRVTLRCSPRSGDLSVYWYQQSLDQGLQFLIQYYNGEERAKGNILERFSAQQFPDLHSELNLSSLELGDSALYFCASSPQYNEQFFGPGTRLTVL.

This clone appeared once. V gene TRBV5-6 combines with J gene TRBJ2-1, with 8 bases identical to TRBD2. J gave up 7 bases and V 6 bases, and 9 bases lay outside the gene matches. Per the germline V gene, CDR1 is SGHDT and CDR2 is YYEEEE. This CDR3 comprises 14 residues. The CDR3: CASIARGLGNEQFF. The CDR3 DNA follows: TGTGCCAGCATCGCCCGGGGACTAGGAAATGAGCAGTTCTTC.

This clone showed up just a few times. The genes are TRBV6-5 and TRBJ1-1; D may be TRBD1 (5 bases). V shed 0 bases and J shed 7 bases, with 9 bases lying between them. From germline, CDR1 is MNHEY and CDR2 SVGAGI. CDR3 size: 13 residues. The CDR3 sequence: CASSYSGGFEAFF. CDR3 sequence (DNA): TGTGCCAGCAGTTACTCGGGGGGTTTTGAAGCTTTCTTT.

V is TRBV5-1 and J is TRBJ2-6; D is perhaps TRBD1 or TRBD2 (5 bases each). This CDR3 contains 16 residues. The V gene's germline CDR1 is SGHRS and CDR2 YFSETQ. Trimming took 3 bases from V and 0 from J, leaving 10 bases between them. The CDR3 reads CASSSRGGSGANVLTF. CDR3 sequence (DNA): TGCGCCAGCAGCTCCCGTGGGGGCTCTGGGGCCAACGTCCTGACTTTC.

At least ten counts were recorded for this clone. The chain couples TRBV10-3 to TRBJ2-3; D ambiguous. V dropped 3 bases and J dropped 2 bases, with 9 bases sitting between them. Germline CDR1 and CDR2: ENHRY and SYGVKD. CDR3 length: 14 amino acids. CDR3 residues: CAISDGGNTDTQYF. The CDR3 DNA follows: TGTGCCATCAGTGATGGCGGCAACACAGATACGCAGTATTTT.

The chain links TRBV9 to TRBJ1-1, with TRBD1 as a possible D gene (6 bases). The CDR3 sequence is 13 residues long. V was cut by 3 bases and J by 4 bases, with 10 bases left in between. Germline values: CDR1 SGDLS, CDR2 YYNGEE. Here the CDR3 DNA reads TGTGCCAGCAGCGCTTCAGGGGCCACTGAAGCTTTCTTT. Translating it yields CASSASGATEAFF.